This T cell receptor (beta chain) was profiled in a study of glioma-infiltrating T cells after dendritic cell vaccination. Study details: Glioblastoma patients came from Phase I and II dendritic cell vaccination trials. Overall study results and limits: Only a small number of patients had complete blood and tumor samples.

Trimming took off 3 bases at V and 5 bases at J, with 11 bases between the two ends. From germline, CDR1 is MDHEN and CDR2 SYDVKM. The CDR3 is made up of 14 amino acids. Worth noting for this clone: Its antigen is unidentified.

The primer mix had 60 V beta and 13 J beta primers. Some clones are missing from TCRdb's copy, which holds only in-frame ones; the method was immunoSEQ multiplex PCR. The table shows about 92,000 clones, with 70% to 90% occurring only once. The sample in question was blood, obtained before dendritic cell vaccination. This TCR derives from a human donor with glioblastoma. The chain recombines TRBV28 with TRBJ1-3; D unclear. DNA for the CDR3: TGTGCCAGCAGTTTGGGCAGTGTCAGAAACACCATATATTTT. Translating gives CASSLGSVRNTIYF.